This T cell receptor (beta chain) appears in the sequencing data of a study of shared T cell receptors in the human thymus. TCRdb keeps only in-frame clones here, not all; method: immunoSEQ multiplex PCR. The sample contains hundreds of thousands of clones, roughly 86% of which appear only once. V dropped 1 base and J dropped 10; count of bases not matched to a gene: 4. The CDR3 is 14 amino acids. The germline V gene encodes CDR1 LNHNV and CDR2 YYDKDF (reference sequence). The same specimen was also included in a second study, on human thymus T cells. Turning to that study: Infants, healthy and Finnish, who were having corrective surgery for congenital heart defects served as donors. Resections that were taken during corrective heart surgery supplied the thymus tissue. V and J genes seemed to be used with bias in thymic and blood repertoires. Highly overlapping thymic repertoires in unrelated individuals were reported by related research.

The chain links TRBV15 to TRBJ1-6; the match to TRBD1 covers 7 bases. The receptor was isolated from a boy in the first two years of life with a congenital heart defect. The sequenced sample consisted of thymocytes. The CDR3 nucleotides are TGTGCCACCAGCAGAGGACAGGGCGTATCACCCCTCCACTTT. Protein product: CATSRGQGVSPLHF.